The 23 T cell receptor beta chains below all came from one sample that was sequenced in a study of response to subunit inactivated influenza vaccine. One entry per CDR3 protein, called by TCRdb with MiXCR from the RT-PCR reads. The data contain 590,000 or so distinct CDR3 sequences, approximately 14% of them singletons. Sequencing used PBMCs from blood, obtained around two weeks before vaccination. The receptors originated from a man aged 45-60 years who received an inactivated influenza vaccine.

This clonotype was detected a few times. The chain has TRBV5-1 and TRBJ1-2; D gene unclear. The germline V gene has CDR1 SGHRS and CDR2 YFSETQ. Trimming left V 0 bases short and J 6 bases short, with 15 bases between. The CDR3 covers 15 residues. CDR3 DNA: TGCGCCAGCAGCTTGGCCATGGTAGGAGTGGATGGCTACACCTTC. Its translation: CASSLAMVGVDGYTF.

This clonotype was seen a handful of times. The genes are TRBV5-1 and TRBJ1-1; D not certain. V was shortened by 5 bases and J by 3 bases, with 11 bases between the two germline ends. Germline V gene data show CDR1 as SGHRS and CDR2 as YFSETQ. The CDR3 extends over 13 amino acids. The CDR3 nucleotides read TGCGCCAGCAGAACCAGAAGGGACACTGAAGCTTTCTTT. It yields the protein CASRTRRDTEAFF.

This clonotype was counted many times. The CDR3, as DNA: TGCAGCGTTGGGGTGACAGGAGGGAGTTCCGGGGAGCTGTTTTTT. Protein sequence: CSVGVTGGSSGELFF. V is TRBV29-1 and J is TRBJ2-2; D is tentatively TRBD1 or TRBD2 (6 bases each). Per the germline V gene, CDR1 is SQVTM and CDR2 is ANQGSEA. The CDR3 loop spans 15 amino acids. Trimming stripped 4 bases from V and 6 bases from J, with 18 bases between.

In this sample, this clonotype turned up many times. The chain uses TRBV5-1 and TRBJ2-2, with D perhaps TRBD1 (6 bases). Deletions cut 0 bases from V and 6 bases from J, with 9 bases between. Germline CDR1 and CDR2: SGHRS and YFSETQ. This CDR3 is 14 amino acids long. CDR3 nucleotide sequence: TGCGCCAGCAGCTTGGACAGGGCGCCCGGGGAGCTGTTTTTT. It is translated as CASSLDRAPGELFF.

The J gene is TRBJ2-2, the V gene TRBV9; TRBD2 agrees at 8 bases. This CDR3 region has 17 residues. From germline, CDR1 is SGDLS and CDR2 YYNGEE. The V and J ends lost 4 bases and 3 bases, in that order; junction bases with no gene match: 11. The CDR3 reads CASSPTGAGAHTGELFF. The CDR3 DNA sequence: TGTGCCAGCAGCCCCACGGGAGCGGGAGCCCACACCGGGGAGCTGTTTTTT.

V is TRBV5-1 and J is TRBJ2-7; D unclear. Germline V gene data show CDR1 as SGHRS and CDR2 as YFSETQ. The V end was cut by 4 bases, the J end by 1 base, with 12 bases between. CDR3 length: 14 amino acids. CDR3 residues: CASSPTTTSYEQYF. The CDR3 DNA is TGCGCCAGCAGCCCAACGACCACATCCTACGAGCAGTACTTC.

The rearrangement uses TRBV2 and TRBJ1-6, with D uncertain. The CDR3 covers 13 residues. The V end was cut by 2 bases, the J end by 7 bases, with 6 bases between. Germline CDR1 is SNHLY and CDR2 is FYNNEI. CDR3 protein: CASSEHGNSPLHF. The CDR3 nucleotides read TGTGCCAGCAGTGAACATGGGAATTCACCCCTCCACTTT.

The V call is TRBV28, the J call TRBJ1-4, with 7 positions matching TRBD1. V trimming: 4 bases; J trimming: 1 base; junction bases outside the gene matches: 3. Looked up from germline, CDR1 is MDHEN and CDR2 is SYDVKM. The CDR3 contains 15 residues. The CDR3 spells CASSSYRGTNEKLFF. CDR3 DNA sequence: TGTGCCAGCAGTTCTTACAGGGGAACTAATGAAAAACTGTTTTTT. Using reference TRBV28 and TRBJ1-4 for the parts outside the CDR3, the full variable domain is DVKVTQSSRYLVKRTGEKVFLECVQDMDHENMFWYRQDPGLGLRLIYFSYDVKMKEKGDIPEGYSVSREKKERFSLILESASTNQTSMYLCASSSYRGTNEKLFFGSGTQLSVL.

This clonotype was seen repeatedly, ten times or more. The CDR3 sequence is CASSSQTEAGTEAFF. In DNA form, the CDR3 reads TGTGCCAGCAGCTCCCAGACGGAGGCGGGCACTGAAGCTTTCTTT. This chain connects TRBV7-6 to TRBJ1-1, with no clear D. V lost 4 bases, J lost 4 bases, and 16 bases lay in between. CDR1 SGHVS and CDR2 FNYEAQ come from the germline V gene. There are 15 residues in the CDR3.

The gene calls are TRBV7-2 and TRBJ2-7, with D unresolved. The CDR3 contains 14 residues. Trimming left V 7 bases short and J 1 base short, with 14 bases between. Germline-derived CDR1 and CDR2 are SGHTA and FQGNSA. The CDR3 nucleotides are TGTGCCAGCAAAAGGACCCTTAATTCCTACGAGCAGTACTTC. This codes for CASKRTLNSYEQYF.

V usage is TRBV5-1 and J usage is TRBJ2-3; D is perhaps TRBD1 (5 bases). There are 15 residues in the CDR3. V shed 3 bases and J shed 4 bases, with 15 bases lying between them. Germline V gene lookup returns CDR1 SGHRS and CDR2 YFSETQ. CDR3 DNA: TGCGCCAGCAGCTCAGTTCCCGAAGGGGCAGATACGCAGTATTTT. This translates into CASSSVPEGADTQYF.

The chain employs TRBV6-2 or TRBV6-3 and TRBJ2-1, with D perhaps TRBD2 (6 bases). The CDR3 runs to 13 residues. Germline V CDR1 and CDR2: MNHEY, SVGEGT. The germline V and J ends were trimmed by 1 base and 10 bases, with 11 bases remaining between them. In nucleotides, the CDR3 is TGTGCCAGCAGTTACTTGGCGGGGCGAGAGCAGTTCTTC. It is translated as CASSYLAGREQFF.

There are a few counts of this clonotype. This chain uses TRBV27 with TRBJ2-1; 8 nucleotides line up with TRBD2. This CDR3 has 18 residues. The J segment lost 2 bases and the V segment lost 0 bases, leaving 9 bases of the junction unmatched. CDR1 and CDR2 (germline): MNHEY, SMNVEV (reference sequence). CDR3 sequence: CASSLSPLRGVPYNEQFF. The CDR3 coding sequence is TGTGCCAGCAGTTTATCCCCTCTGCGGGGGGTCCCCTACAATGAGCAGTTCTTC.

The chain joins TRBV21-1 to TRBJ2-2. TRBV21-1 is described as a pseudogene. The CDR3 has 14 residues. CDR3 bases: TGTGCCAGCAGCAAAGTGCGGAACACCGGGGAGCTGTTTTTT. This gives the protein CASSKVRNTGELFF.

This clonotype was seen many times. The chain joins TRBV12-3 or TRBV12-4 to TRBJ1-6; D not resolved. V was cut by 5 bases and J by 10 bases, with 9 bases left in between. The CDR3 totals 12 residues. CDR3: CASSGFGSPLHF. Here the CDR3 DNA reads TGTGCCAGCAGTGGTTTCGGATCACCCCTCCACTTT.

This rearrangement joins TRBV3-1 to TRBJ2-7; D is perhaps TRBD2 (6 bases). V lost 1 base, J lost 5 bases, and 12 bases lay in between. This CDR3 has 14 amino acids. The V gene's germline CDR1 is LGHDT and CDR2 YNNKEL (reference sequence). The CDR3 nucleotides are TGTGCCAGCAGCCAAGTACCGGGGAGGCACGAGCAGTACTTC. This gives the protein CASSQVPGRHEQYF.

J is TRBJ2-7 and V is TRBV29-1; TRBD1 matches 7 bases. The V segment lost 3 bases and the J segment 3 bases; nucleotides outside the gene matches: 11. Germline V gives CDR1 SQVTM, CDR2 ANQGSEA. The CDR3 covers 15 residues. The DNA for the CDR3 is TGCAGCGTTGAGGGAAGGACAGGTTTCCACTACGAGCAGTACTTC. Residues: CSVEGRTGFHYEQYF.

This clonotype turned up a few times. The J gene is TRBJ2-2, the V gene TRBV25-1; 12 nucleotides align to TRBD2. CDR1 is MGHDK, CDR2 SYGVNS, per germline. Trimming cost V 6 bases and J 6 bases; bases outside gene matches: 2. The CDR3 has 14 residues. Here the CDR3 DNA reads TGTGCCAGCAGACTAGCGGGAGGCGCCGGGGAGCTGTTTTTT. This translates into CASRLAGGAGELFF.

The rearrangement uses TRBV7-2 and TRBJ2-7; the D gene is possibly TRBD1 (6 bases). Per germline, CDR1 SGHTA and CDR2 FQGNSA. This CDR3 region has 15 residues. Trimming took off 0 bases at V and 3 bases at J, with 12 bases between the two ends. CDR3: CASSLARDKIYEQYF. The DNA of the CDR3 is TGTGCCAGCAGCTTAGCTCGGGACAAAATCTACGAGCAGTACTTC.

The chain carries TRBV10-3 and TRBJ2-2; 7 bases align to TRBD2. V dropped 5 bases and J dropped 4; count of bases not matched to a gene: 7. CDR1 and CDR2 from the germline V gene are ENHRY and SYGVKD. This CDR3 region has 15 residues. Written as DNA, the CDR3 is TGTGCCATCAGTCCCGCGGGGGTGTCCACCGGGGAGCTGTTTTTT. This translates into CAISPAGVSTGELFF.

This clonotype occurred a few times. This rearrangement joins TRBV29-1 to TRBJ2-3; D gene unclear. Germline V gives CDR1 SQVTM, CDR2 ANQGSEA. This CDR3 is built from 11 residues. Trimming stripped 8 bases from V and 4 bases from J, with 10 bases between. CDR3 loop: CSPSLADTQYF. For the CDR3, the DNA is TGCAGCCCCTCTTTAGCAGATACGCAGTATTTT.

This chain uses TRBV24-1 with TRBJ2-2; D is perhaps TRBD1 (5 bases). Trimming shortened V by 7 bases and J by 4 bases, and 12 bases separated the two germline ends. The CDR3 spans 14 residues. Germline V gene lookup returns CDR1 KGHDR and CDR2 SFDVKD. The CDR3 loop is CATSPQGITGELFF. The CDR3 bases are TGTGCCACCAGCCCGCAGGGTATCACCGGGGAGCTGTTTTTT.

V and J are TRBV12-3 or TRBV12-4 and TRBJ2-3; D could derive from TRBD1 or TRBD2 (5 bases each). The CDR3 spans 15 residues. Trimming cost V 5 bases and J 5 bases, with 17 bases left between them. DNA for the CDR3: TGTGCCAGCAGTCCTACTAGTTCTCAGGGAGATACGCAGTATTTT. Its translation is CASSPTSSQGDTQYF.